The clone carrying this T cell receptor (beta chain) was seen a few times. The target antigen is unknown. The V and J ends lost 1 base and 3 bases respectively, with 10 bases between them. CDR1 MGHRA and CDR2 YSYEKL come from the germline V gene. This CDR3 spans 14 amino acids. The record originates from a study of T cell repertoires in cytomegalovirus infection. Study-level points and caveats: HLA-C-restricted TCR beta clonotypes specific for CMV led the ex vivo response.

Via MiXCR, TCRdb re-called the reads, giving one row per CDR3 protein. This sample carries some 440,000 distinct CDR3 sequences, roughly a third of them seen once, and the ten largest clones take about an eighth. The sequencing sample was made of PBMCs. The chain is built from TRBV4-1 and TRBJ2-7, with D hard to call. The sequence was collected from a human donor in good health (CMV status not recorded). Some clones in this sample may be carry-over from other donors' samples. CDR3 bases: TGCGCCAGCAGCCAAGTGGGCAGAAACTACGAGCAGTACTTC. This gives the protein CASSQVGRNYEQYF.